This TCR beta chain was observed in a study of T-cell memory formation after mild COVID-19. General study points: Clones which contracted sat mainly in CM and EM if CD4+, and in EMRA if CD8+. Balance between CD4 and CD8 was seen in clones contracting day 15 to 85, and a CD4+ lean was seen in later expanders.

5'RACE primed at constant segments yielded TCR alpha and TCR beta cDNA libraries bearing sample barcodes and UMIs. TCRdb recomputed calls from the 5' RACE reads with MiXCR, one row per CDR3 protein. This repertoire shows about 400,000 distinct CDR3 sequences, about 22% found once; its top ten account for 10% to 15%. The length of the CDR3 is 14 residues. Germline V CDR1 and CDR2: SEHNR, FQNEAQ (reference sequence). V lost 4 bases and J lost 5; bases outside the gene matches: 4. This clonotype was counted between two and nine times. Its antigen remains unknown. The clonotype comes from an adult woman who had mild COVID-19 (a few samples of this study predate the infection). Cell type and time point are not known. The chain has TRBV7-9 and TRBJ1-2; 10 bases are shared with TRBD1. Material for sequencing was PBMCs or a T cell subset sorted from them (not recorded which). The chain's CDR3 is CASSSTGGEYGYTF. The CDR3 coding sequence is TGTGCCAGCAGCTCGACAGGGGGCGAATATGGCTACACCTTC.